A single sample is the source of the 8 T cell receptor beta chains below, sequenced in a study of beta chain features in type 1 diabetes. General study points: All four CD4+ subsets from Type 1 diabetes patients carried moderately but significantly shorter TCRB CDR3s.

Which antigens these TCRs recognize remains unknown. Investigators reverse transcribed all isolated RNA, so they sequenced expressed TCRB transcripts. The method was immunoSEQ multiplex PCR; TCRdb's version includes in-frame clones alone and lacks a portion of them. The sample lists under 200,000 clones; about 8.1% were seen once. Sequencing used central memory CD4+ T cells from blood. These receptors originate from a woman under 30 with type 1 diabetes.

This clone was counted between two and nine times. The rearrangement links TRBV29-1 to TRBJ2-1; TRBD2 aligns across 16 bases. The junction had 19 bases not matched to a gene; V was cut back by 7 bases and J by 7 bases. Germline V gene lookup returns CDR1 SQVTM and CDR2 ANQGSEA. CDR3 length: 19 residues. CDR3 region: CSAARWGLAGGPGRNEQFF. CDR3 DNA: TGCAGCGCCGCCCGGTGGGGACTAGCGGGAGGGCCGGGGAGGAATGAGCAGTTCTTC.

This clone showed up many times. The chain carries TRBV29-1 and TRBJ2-2, with D unresolved. The CDR3 is made up of 11 amino acids. CDR1 and CDR2 (germline): SQVTM, ANQGSEA. The CDR3 region is CAAGNTGELFF. CDR3 nucleotide sequence: TGCGCCGCCGGGAACACCGGGGAGCTGTTTTTT.

This clone was seen more than once but under ten times. The V call is TRBV7-9, the J call TRBJ1-5; D not resolved. This CDR3 is built from 17 residues. Germline lookup yields CDR1 SEHNR and CDR2 FQNEAQ (reference sequence). Trimming removed 3 bases at V and 0 bases at J, with 15 bases between. The chain's CDR3 is CASSFTGSGYSNQPQHF. CDR3 nucleotide sequence: TGTGCCAGCAGCTTTACGGGAAGCGGGTATAGCAATCAGCCCCAGCATTTT.

CDR3 bases: TGTGCCAGCAGCCTCCAGCCTAGCGGTCAAGAGACCCAGTACTTC. This translates into CASSLQPSGQETQYF. The J gene is TRBJ2-5, the V gene TRBV7-3; TRBD2 matches at 7 bases. Looked up from germline, CDR1 is SGHTA and CDR2 is FQGTGA. V trimming: 5 bases; J trimming: 2 bases; junction bases outside the gene matches: 8. The CDR3 totals 15 residues. Filled out from reference TRBV7-3 and TRBJ2-5, the complete variable domain reads GAGVSQTPSNKVTEKGKYVELRCDPISGHTALYWYRQSLGQGPEFLIYFQGTGAADDSGLPNDRFFAVRPEGSVSTLKIQRTERGDSAVYLCASSLQPSGQETQYFGPGTRLLVL.

This chain links TRBV2 with TRBJ1-6; D is unclear. Germline V gives CDR1 SNHLY, CDR2 FYNNEI. The CDR3 sequence is 15 residues long. The V end was cut by 4 bases, the J end by 0 bases, with 7 bases between. The CDR3 reads CASSGASSYNSPLHF. Here the CDR3 DNA reads TGTGCCAGCAGTGGGGCGAGCTCCTATAATTCACCCCTCCACTTT.

The chain combines TRBV5-1 with TRBJ2-1; a possible D gene is TRBD2 (5 bases). V lost 7 bases and J lost 0, with 20 bases in between. Germline V gene lookup returns CDR1 SGHRS and CDR2 YFSETQ. The CDR3 covers 17 residues. CDR3 nucleotides: TGCGCCAGCGGGCCAAATGCGGGCTTTGTCTCCTACAATGAGCAGTTCTTC. Residues: CASGPNAGFVSYNEQFF.

This clone was counted only a few times. The chain employs TRBV30 and TRBJ2-1; a possible D gene is TRBD2 (7 bases). There are 15 residues in the CDR3. V gave up 0 bases and J gave up 5 bases, with 14 bases separating them. Germline lookup yields CDR1 GTSNPN and CDR2 SVGIG (reference sequence). The CDR3 protein is CAWSVRGATHNEQFF. The CDR3 region has the DNA TGTGCCTGGAGTGTACGGGGGGCAACACACAATGAGCAGTTCTTC.

This clone was detected only a few times. The chain has TRBV7-9 and TRBJ2-2, with TRBD2 matching 15 bases. Germline V gene data show CDR1 as SEHNR and CDR2 as FQNEAQ (reference sequence). The CDR3 is 18 amino acids. The J segment lost 0 bases and the V segment lost 10 bases, leaving 9 bases of the junction unmatched. The CDR3, as DNA: TGTGCCACCCCCTACGGGACTAGCGGGAGGTCGAACACCGGGGAGCTGTTTTTT. This sequence encodes CATPYGTSGRSNTGELFF.